This T cell receptor (beta chain) was observed in a study of T cells in Graves' hyperthyroidism and ophthalmopathy. The overall study: Blood from the periphery was taken at initial diagnosis, before any treatment.

V lost 0 bases and J lost 4, with 14 bases in between. This CDR3 region has 16 residues. In germline, CDR1 is SGDLS, CDR2 YYNGEE. Researchers took RNA transcripts and amplified the TCR beta CDR3 regions from them. The HTBI primer set drove a first-round RT-PCR of the TCR CDR3. TCRdb reprocessed the multiplex PCR reads via MiXCR and lists one record per CDR3 protein. Here the sample spans around 420,000 distinct CDR3 sequences, around 16% being singletons. This clonotype was counted between two and nine times. Those with hyperthyroidism were 18 to 65 years old, newly diagnosed, and ill for under 2 months.

The chain links TRBV9 to TRBJ1-3; no reliable D call. Sequenced: blood. The clonotype originates from a woman under 30 with Graves' hyperthyroidism. DNA for the CDR3: TGTGCCAGCAGCGTAGGTCACGTCTCGAGGGGAAACACCATATATTTT. It translates to CASSVGHVSRGNTIYF.